This is a list of T cell receptor beta chains from one sample in a study of T cell responses to AZD1222 COVID-19 vaccine. Assay: immunoSEQ multiplex PCR; the TCRdb copy retains only in-frame clones and omits some. The sample consists of 95,000 to 150,000 clones, roughly 93% of them appearing once. The input for sequencing was peripheral blood, taken on day 0 of AZD1222 vaccination. All receptors come from an adult in good health. CDR3s include the opening cysteine and the closing phenylalanine or tryptophan. Each record gives: J gene, CDR3 length, clone size, V gene, D gene, CDR3 DNA, CDR3 protein. The D gene is left open where the match is weak. Size tells how often a clone was seen (once, few, many) or the class of an expanded clone, and some rows leave it out.

>TRBJ2-5|15|.|TRBV6-6|TRBD2
TGTGCCAGCCTAGGGGCCTCGGGAGGCCAAGAGACCCAGTACTTC
CASLGASGGQETQYF
>TRBJ1-5|15|.|TRBV27|.
TGTGCCAGCAGTTTACTCAGGGGTTCGGGGCAGCCCCAGCATTTT
CASSLLRGSGQPQHF
>TRBJ2-2|15|.|TRBV6-5|TRBD1
TGTGCCAGTAGGGGTCAGGGGGCCGGCACCGGGGAGCTGTTTTTT
CASRGQGAGTGELFF
>TRBJ1-1|11|.|TRBV12-3/TRBV12-4|.
TGTGCCAGCAGTTTGAAATCTGAAGCTTTCTTT
CASSLKSEAFF
>TRBJ1-1|14|.|TRBV29-1|TRBD1
TGCAGCGTTCGTGCGACAGGGGAGAACACTGAAGCTTTCTTT
CSVRATGENTEAFF
>TRBJ2-1|16|.|TRBV7-2|TRBD2
TGTGCCAGCAGCTTAGCTGCCCTAGCGGGGACCAATGAGCAGTTCTTC
CASSLAALAGTNEQFF
>TRBJ1-2|16|.|TRBV6-2/TRBV6-3|TRBD1
TGTGCCAGCAGTTACTCGCGTACAGGGGATAAGCGCGGCTACACCTTC
CASSYSRTGDKRGYTF
>TRBJ1-6|14|few|TRBV6-2/TRBV6-3|TRBD1
TGTGCCAGCAGTTTGACAGGGGAAAATTCACCCCTCCACTTT
CASSLTGENSPLHF
>TRBJ2-1|14|few|TRBV4-3|.
TGCGCCAGCAGCCAACAAGACGGAGTCAATGAGCAGTTCTTC
CASSQQDGVNEQFF
>TRBJ2-5|12|.|TRBV11-3|.
TGTGCCAGCAGAAGAACCGGGGAGACCCAGTACTTC
CASRRTGETQYF
>TRBJ2-1|14|.|TRBV2|TRBD2
TGTGCCAGCAGTGGGTGGACTAGGGACAATGAGCAGTTCTTC
CASSGWTRDNEQFF
>TRBJ2-7|15|.|TRBV7-9|.
TGTGCCAGCAGCTTAGGACAGTCTATTTCCTACGAGCAGTACTTC
CASSLGQSISYEQYF
>TRBJ2-5|13|once|TRBV6-5|TRBD2
TGTGCCAGCACTATAGCGGGGGGGGAGACCCAGTACTTC
CASTIAGGETQYF
>TRBJ1-1|14|once|TRBV18|.
TGTGCCAGCTCACAGACGAGCGGGCCCACTGAAGCTTTCTTT
CASSQTSGPTEAFF